Below, 20 T cell receptor beta chains from the same sample are listed, as sequenced in a study of OX40 agonist ivuxolimab in advanced cancers. Sequencing used immunoSEQ multiplex PCR; TCRdb keeps in-frame clones, though not all of them. The table lists around 87,000 clones, approximately 94% of them singletons. The specimen comprised CD4+ or CD8+ T cells sorted from blood, sampled in a trial of the OX40 agonist ivuxolimab. The receptors originated from an adult with an advanced solid tumor such as melanoma, head and neck, liver or kidney cancer.

This chain uses TRBV11-3 with TRBJ2-3; D is tentatively TRBD1 or TRBD2 (5 bases each). V was clipped by 3 bases and J by 2 bases, with 9 bases between them. This CDR3 region has 14 residues. CDR1 is SGHNT, CDR2 YENEEA, per germline. The CDR3 is CASSFQGATDTQYF. Here the CDR3 DNA reads TGTGCCAGCAGCTTCCAGGGAGCCACAGATACGCAGTATTTT.

The V call is TRBV30, the J call TRBJ1-5; 7 bases line up with TRBD1. The CDR3 has 15 amino acids. CDR1 and CDR2 (germline): GTSNPN, SVGIG (reference sequence). The trim removed 1 base at V and 0 bases at J, leaving 3 bases unmatched. This CDR3 reads CAWSEGAHSNQPQHF. For the CDR3, the DNA is TGTGCCTGGAGTGAGGGGGCCCATAGCAATCAGCCCCAGCATTTT.

The V and J genes are TRBV27 and TRBJ2-4; 7 nucleotides match TRBD1. This CDR3 contains 15 residues. From germline, CDR1 is MNHEY and CDR2 SMNVEV (reference sequence). Losses at the gene ends were 6 bases for V and 8 bases for J; bases not matched to a gene: 13. The CDR3 sequence is CASSPIQGNTDIQYF. CDR3 DNA sequence: TGTGCCAGCAGCCCTATACAGGGGAATACGGACATTCAGTACTTC.

The J gene is TRBJ2-2, the V gene TRBV6-1; a possible D gene is TRBD1 (6 bases). The CDR3 extends over 15 amino acids. Germline lookup yields CDR1 MNHNS and CDR2 SASEGT. Trimming took 3 bases from V and 2 from J, leaving 10 bases between them. The CDR3 DNA reads TGTGCCAGCAGTGATTGGGGACAAAACACCGGGGAGCTGTTTTTT. The encoded protein is CASSDWGQNTGELFF.

The chain links TRBV6-5 to TRBJ2-7; 7 bases line up with TRBD1. Germline CDR1 MNHEY, CDR2 SVGAGI. The CDR3 runs 13 residues. The trim removed 4 bases at V and 7 bases at J, leaving 7 bases unmatched. This chain's CDR3 is CASSSGTALEQYF. The CDR3 nucleotides read TGTGCCAGCAGTTCTGGGACAGCGTTGGAGCAGTACTTC.

V and J are TRBV19 and TRBJ1-2; no reliable D call. CDR1 LNHDA and CDR2 SQIVND come from the germline V gene (reference sequence). Trimming took 2 bases from V and 2 from J, leaving 9 bases between them. The CDR3 covers 14 residues. The CDR3 loop reads CASSISSPNYGYTF. CDR3 nucleotide sequence: TGTGCCAGTAGTATATCCAGTCCGAACTATGGCTACACCTTC.

The chain is built from TRBV7-2 and TRBJ2-5, with 9 bases lining up with TRBD1. Unmatched junction bases numbered 8, after V lost 4 bases and J lost 5 bases. The CDR3 has 15 amino acids. CDR1 is SGHTA, CDR2 FQGNSA, per germline. Written as DNA, the CDR3 is TGTGCCAGCAGCTCCGGGACAGGGCTTGGGGAGACCCAGTACTTC. Protein: CASSSGTGLGETQYF.

This clone was detected only once. The V call is TRBV6-6, the J call TRBJ2-3; maybe TRBD2 (6 bases). CDR3 length: 13 amino acids. The germline V gene has CDR1 MNHNY and CDR2 SVGAGI (reference sequence). Trimming stripped 6 bases from V and 4 bases from J, with 11 bases between. The CDR3, as DNA: TGTGCCAGCAGCTGGACGGGAGCAGATACGCAGTATTTT. Translating gives CASSWTGADTQYF.

V and J are TRBV30 and TRBJ2-7; maybe TRBD1 (5 bases). CDR1 is GTSNPN, CDR2 SVGIG, per germline (reference sequence). CDR3 size: 11 residues. Trimming left V 8 bases short and J 3 bases short, with 11 bases between. The CDR3 DNA reads as TGTGCCGGCAGGGTAGGCTACGAGCAGTACTTC. The encoded protein is CAGRVGYEQYF.

The chain recombines TRBV6-1 with TRBJ2-7; a possible D gene is TRBD1 (6 bases). Trimming took 6 bases from V and 2 from J, leaving 14 bases between them. The CDR3 spans 14 residues. Germline CDR1 is MNHNS and CDR2 is SASEGT. CDR3: CASSLRDTAYEQYF. In DNA, the CDR3 is TGTGCCAGCAGCCTCCGGGACACCGCCTACGAGCAGTACTTC.

The V call is TRBV13, the J call TRBJ2-2; a weak D match, TRBD2 (6 bases). Trimming left V 7 bases short and J 1 base short, with 10 bases between. The CDR3 runs 14 residues. Germline V lookup: CDR1 PRHDT, CDR2 FYEKMQ (reference sequence). CDR3 in DNA: TGTGCCAGCACGCTCGGGGGGAACACCGGGGAGCTGTTTTTT. Translating gives CASTLGGNTGELFF.

As concerns this clone: The sample holds other DNA sequences that translate to the same CDR3. The chain combines TRBV11-2 with TRBJ2-7; 7 positions match TRBD2. Germline trimming cut 1 base from V and 2 bases from J; bases unmatched to any gene: 2. Germline V gives CDR1 SGHAT, CDR2 FQNNGV. The CDR3 totals 14 residues. CDR3 region: CASSLGAGTYEQYF. CDR3 nucleotide sequence: TGTGCCAGCAGCTTAGGAGCGGGGACCTACGAGCAGTACTTC. The whole variable domain, filled in from reference TRBV11-2 and TRBJ2-7, reads EAGVAQSPRYKIIEKRQSVAFWCNPISGHATLYWYQQILGQGPKLLIQFQNNGVVDDSQLPKDRFSAERLKGVDSTLKIQPAKLEDSAVYLCASSLGAGTYEQYFGPGTRLTVT.

V gene TRBV7-3 combines with J gene TRBJ2-2; tentatively, D is TRBD1 (6 bases). Trimming left V 3 bases short and J 2 bases short, with 10 bases between. Germline V gene lookup returns CDR1 SGHTA and CDR2 FQGTGA. The CDR3 consists of 15 residues. In nucleotides, the CDR3 is TGTGCCAGCAGCTTTGGACAGATTAACACCGGGGAGCTGTTTTTT. This codes for CASSFGQINTGELFF.

The chain recombines TRBV5-1 with TRBJ1-1; the D gene is possibly TRBD1 (5 bases). The CDR3 contains 18 residues. Trimming took off 2 bases at V and 0 bases at J, with 20 bases between the two ends. Germline loops: CDR1 SGHRS, CDR2 YFSETQ. In DNA, the CDR3 is TGCGCCAGCAGCTTTTCACGGACCCCTCTGGGGGTGAACACTGAAGCTTTCTTT. Translation: CASSFSRTPLGVNTEAFF.

This chain connects TRBV6-1 to TRBJ1-5; 12 bases agree with TRBD1. The trim removed 1 base at V and 7 bases at J, leaving 2 bases unmatched. Germline CDR1 is MNHNS and CDR2 is SASEGT. The CDR3 runs 15 residues. The CDR3 DNA reads as TGTGCCAGCAGTGAAGGGGACAGGGGGCGACAGCCCCAGCATTTT. This gives the protein CASSEGDRGRQPQHF.

The gene calls are TRBV6-6 and TRBJ1-3, with D possibly matching TRBD1 (6 bases). The CDR3 length is 15 residues. The germline CDR1 and CDR2 sequences are MNHNY and SVGAGI (reference sequence). With 6 bases removed from V and 7 bases from J, the gap between germline ends came to 19 bases. DNA for the CDR3: TGTGCCAGCAGCCTTAATCGACAGGACGGGAACACCATATATTTT. Protein product: CASSLNRQDGNTIYF.

The chain uses TRBV7-2 and TRBJ2-7; TRBD2 matches 9 bases. The CDR3 is 17 residues long. Trimming at V came to 0 bases and at J to 7 bases, leaving 13 bases not matched to a gene. Germline V gene lookup returns CDR1 SGHTA and CDR2 FQGNSA. The CDR3 DNA reads TGTGCCAGCAGCTTAGCCGTTGGCGGGGGGGCCTCATGGGAGCAGTACTTC. This gives the protein CASSLAVGGGASWEQYF.

CDR3: CASSPTPGTSGGTNYNEQFF. The CDR3 DNA follows: TGCGCCAGCAGCCCAACCCCCGGGACTAGCGGGGGGACGAACTACAATGAGCAGTTCTTC. The chain has TRBV5-1 and TRBJ2-1, with 15 positions matching TRBD2. Germline loops: CDR1 SGHRS, CDR2 YFSETQ. V lost 4 bases, J lost 3 bases, and 14 bases stayed unmatched. This CDR3 is built from 20 residues.

The rearrangement links TRBV10-2 to TRBJ2-7; TRBD1 is a possible D gene (6 bases). This CDR3 contains 13 residues. Trimming left V 3 bases short and J 5 bases short, with 11 bases between. Germline V gives CDR1 WSHSY, CDR2 SAAADI. The CDR3 loop reads CASSEIRGHEQYF. The CDR3 DNA reads as TGCGCCAGCAGTGAAATCAGGGGACACGAGCAGTACTTC.

The genes are TRBV6-1 and TRBJ2-3; possibly TRBD1 or TRBD2 for D (6 bases each). The CDR3 totals 16 residues. Germline V lookup: CDR1 MNHNS, CDR2 SASEGT. Between the trimmed V and J ends, which lost 4 bases and 4 bases, there was a span of 18 bases. As DNA, the CDR3 is TGTGCCAGCAGTGCCCTAAGGGGGGAATCGCCAGATACGCAGTATTTT. Protein sequence: CASSALRGESPDTQYF.